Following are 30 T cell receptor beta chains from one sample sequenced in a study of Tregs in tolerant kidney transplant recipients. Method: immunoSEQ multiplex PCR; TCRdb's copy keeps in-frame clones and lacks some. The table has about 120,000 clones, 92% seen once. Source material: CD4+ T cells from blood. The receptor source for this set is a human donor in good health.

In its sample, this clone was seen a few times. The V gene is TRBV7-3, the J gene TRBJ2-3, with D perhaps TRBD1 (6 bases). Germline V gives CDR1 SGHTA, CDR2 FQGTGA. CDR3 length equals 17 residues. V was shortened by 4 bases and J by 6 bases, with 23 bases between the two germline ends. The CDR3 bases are TGTGCCAGCAGCTCAAACGCGGACAGACGAAGAGTGGATACGCAGTATTTT. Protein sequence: CASSSNADRRRVDTQYF.

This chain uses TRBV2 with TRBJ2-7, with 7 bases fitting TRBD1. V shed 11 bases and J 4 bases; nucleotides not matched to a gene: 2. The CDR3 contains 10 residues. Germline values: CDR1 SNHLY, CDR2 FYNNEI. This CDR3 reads CASTGYEQYF. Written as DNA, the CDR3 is TGTGCCTCGACAGGGTACGAGCAGTACTTC. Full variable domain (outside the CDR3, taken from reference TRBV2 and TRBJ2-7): EPEVTQTPSHQVTQMGQEVILRCVPISNHLYFYWYRQILGQKVEFLVSFYNNEISEKSEIFDDQFSVERPDGSNFTLKIRSTKLEDSAMYFCASTGYEQYFGPGTRLTVT.

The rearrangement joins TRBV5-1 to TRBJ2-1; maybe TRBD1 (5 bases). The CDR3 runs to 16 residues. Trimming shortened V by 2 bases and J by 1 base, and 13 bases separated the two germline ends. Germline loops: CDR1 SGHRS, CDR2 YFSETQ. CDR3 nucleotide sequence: TGCGCCAGCAGCTTCCAGGGTAAGGGGTCCTACAATGAGCAGTTCTTC. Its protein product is CASSFQGKGSYNEQFF.

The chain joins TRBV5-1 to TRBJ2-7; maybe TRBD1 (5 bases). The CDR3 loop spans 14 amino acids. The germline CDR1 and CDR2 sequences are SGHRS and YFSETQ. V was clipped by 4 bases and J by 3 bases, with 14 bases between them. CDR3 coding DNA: TGCGCCAGCAGCCCAGACAGTAGAAACTACGAGCAGTACTTC. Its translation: CASSPDSRNYEQYF.

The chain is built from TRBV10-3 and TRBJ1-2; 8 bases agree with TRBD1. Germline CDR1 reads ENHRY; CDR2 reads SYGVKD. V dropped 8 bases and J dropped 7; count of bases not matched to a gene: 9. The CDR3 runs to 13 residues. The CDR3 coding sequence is TGTGCCATCGGCGGCAGGGGGCCGTTTGGCTACACCTTC. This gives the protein CAIGGRGPFGYTF.

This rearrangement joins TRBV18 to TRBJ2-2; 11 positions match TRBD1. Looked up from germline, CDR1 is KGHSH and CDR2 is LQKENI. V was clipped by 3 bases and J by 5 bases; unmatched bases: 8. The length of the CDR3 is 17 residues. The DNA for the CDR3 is TGTGCCAGCTCACCCCTCGGGACAGGGGGGTCGACCGGGGAGCTGTTTTTT. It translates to CASSPLGTGGSTGELFF.

The CDR3 nucleotides are TGTGCCAGCATAGCCCAGACGGGTGGCAATCAGCCCCAGCATTTT. Residues: CASIAQTGGNQPQHF. This sequence joins TRBV2 and TRBJ1-5; D call uncertain. V dropped 7 bases and J dropped 2 bases, with 15 bases sitting between them. Germline V gene sequence: CDR1 SNHLY, CDR2 FYNNEI. The CDR3 contains 15 residues.

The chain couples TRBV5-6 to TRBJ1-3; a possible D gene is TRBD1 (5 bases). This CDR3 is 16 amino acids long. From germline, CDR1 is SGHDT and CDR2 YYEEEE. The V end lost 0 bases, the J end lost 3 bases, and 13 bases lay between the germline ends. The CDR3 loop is CASSLGSTDFGNTIYF. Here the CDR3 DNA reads TGTGCCAGCAGCTTGGGGTCGACAGACTTTGGAAACACCATATATTTT. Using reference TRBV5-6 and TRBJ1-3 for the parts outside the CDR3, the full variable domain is DAGVTQSPTHLIKTRGQQVTLRCSPKSGHDTVSWYQQALGQGPQFIFQYYEEEERQRGNFPDRFSGHQFPNYSSELNVNALLLGDSALYLCASSLGSTDFGNTIYFGEGSWLTVV.

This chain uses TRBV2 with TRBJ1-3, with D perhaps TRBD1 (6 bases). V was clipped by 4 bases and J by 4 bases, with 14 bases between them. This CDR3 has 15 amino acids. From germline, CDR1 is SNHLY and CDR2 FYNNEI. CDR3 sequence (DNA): TGTGCCAGCAGTGCCCGGGGGGCGGGCGGAAACACCATATATTTT. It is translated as CASSARGAGGNTIYF.

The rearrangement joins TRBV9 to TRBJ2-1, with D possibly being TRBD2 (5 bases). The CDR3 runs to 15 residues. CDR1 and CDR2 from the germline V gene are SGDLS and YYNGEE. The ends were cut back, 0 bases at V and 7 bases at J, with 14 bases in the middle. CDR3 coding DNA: TGTGCCAGCAGCGTAGGTACGGGGAGTGGGAATGAGCAGTTCTTC. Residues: CASSVGTGSGNEQFF.

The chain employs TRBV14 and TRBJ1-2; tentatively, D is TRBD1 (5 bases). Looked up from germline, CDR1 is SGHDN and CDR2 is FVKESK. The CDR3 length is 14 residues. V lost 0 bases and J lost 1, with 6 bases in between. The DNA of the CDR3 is TGTGCCAGCAGCCAAGATGGGGGTAACTATGGCTACACCTTC. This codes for CASSQDGGNYGYTF.

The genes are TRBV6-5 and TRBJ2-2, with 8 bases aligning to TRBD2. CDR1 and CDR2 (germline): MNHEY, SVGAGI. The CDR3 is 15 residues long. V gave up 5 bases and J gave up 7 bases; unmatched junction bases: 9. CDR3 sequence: CASSNPRGGNGELFF. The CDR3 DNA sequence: TGTGCCAGCAGTAATCCCCGGGGGGGCAACGGGGAGCTGTTTTTT.

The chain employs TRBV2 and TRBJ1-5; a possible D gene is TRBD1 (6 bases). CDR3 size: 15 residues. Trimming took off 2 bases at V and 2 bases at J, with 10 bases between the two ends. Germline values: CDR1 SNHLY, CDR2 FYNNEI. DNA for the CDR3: TGTGCCAGCAGTGAAAACAGGGTCGGCAATCAGCCCCAGCATTTT. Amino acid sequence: CASSENRVGNQPQHF. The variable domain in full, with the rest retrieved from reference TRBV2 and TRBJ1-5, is EPEVTQTPSHQVTQMGQEVILRCVPISNHLYFYWYRQILGQKVEFLVSFYNNEISEKSEIFDDQFSVERPDGSNFTLKIRSTKLEDSAMYFCASSENRVGNQPQHFGDGTRLSIL.

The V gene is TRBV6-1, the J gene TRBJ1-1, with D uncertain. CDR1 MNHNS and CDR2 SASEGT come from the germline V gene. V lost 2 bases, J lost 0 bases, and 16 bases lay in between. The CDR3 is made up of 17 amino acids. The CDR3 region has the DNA TGTGCCAGCAGTGAAATGGGCCTTACTTACATGAACACTGAAGCTTTCTTT. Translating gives CASSEMGLTYMNTEAFF.

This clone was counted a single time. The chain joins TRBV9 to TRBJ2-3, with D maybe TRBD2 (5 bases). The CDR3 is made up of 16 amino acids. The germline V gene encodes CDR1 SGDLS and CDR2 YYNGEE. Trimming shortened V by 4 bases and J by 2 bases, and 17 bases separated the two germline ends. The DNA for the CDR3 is TGTGCCAGCAGCCCTCGGGGAGCGCCCGTCACAGATACGCAGTATTTT. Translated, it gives CASSPRGAPVTDTQYF.

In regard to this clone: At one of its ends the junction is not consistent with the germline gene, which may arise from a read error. The CDR3 protein is CASSFVAGATATQYF. The CDR3 DNA reads TGCGCCAGCAGCTTCGTAGCGGGAGCAACAGCTACGCAGTATTTT. The rearrangement links TRBV5-1 to TRBJ2-3, with 9 bases matching TRBD2. Germline CDR1 is SGHRS and CDR2 is YFSETQ. The CDR3 extends over 15 amino acids.

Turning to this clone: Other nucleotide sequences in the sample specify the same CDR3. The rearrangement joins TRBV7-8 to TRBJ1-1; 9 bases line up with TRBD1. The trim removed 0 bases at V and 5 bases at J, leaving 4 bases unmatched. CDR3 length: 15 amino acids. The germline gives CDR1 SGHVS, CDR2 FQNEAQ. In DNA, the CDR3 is TGTGCCAGCAGCTTAGCCGACAGGGGGAGTACTGAAGCTTTCTTT. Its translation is CASSLADRGSTEAFF.

CDR3: CASRLFGQGSGNTIYF. The DNA of the CDR3 is TGTGCCAGCAGACTCTTCGGACAGGGCTCTGGAAACACCATATATTTT. This chain connects TRBV2 to TRBJ1-3; TRBD1 matches at 8 bases. Germline loops: CDR1 SNHLY, CDR2 FYNNEI. The CDR3 is made up of 16 amino acids. Germline trimming cut 6 bases from V and 0 bases from J; bases unmatched to any gene: 7. Using reference TRBV2 and TRBJ1-3 for the parts outside the CDR3, the full variable domain is EPEVTQTPSHQVTQMGQEVILRCVPISNHLYFYWYRQILGQKVEFLVSFYNNEISEKSEIFDDQFSVERPDGSNFTLKIRSTKLEDSAMYFCASRLFGQGSGNTIYFGEGSWLTVV.

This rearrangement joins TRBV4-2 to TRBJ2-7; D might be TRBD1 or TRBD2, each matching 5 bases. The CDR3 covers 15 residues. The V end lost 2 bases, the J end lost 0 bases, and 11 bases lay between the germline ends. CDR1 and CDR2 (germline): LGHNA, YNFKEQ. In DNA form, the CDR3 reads TGTGCCAGCAGCCAACCAGGGACCAGCTCCTACGAGCAGTACTTC. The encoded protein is CASSQPGTSSYEQYF.

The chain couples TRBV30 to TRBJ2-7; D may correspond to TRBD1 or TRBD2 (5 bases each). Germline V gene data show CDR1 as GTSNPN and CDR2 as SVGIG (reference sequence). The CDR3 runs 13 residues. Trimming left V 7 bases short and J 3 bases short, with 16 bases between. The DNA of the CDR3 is TGTGCCTCGAAGAGGGACGGAGACTACGAGCAGTACTTC. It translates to CASKRDGDYEQYF. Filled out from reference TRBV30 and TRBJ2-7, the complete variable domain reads SQTIHQWPATLVQPVGSPLSLECTVEGTSNPNLYWYRQAAGRGLQLLFYSVGIGQISSEVPQNLSASRPQDRQFILSSKKLLLSDSGFYLCASKRDGDYEQYFGPGTRLTVT.

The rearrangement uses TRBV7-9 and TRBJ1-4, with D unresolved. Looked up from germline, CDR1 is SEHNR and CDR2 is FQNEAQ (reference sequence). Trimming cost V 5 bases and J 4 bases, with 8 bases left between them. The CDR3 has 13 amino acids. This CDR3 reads CASSPPSNEKLFF. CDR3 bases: TGTGCCAGCAGCCCCCCCAGTAATGAAAAACTGTTTTTT.

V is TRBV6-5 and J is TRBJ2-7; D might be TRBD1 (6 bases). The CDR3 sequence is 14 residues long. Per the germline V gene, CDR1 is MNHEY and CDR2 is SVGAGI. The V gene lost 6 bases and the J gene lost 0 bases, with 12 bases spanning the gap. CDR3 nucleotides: TGTGCCAGCAGACAAACAGGGACCTCCTACGAGCAGTACTTC. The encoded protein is CASRQTGTSYEQYF.

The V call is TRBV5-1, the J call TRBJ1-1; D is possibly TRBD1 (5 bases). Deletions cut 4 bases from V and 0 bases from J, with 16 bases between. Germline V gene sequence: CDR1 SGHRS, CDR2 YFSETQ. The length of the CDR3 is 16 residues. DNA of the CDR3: TGCGCCAGCAGCCTACCCTGGGGCTCCATGAACACTGAAGCTTTCTTT. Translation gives CASSLPWGSMNTEAFF.

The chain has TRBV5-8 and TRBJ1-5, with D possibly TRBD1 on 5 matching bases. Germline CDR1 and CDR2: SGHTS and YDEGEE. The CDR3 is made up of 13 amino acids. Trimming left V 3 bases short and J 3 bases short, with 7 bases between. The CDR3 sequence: CASSWGYNQPQHF. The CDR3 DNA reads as TGTGCCAGCAGCTGGGGGTACAATCAGCCCCAGCATTTT.

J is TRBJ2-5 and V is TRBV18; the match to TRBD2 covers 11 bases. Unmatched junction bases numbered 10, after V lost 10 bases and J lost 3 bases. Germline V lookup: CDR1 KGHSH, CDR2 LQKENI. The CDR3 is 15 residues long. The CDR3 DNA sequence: TGTGCCACCGCACCGACTAGCGGGGATGAAGAGACCCAGTACTTC. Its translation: CATAPTSGDEETQYF.

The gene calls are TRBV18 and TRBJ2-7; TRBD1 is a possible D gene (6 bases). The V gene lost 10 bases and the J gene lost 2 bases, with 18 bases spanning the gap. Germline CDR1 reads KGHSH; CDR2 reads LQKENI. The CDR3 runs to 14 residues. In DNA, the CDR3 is TGTGCCACCGAGTCAGACAGGAATCCCTACGAGCAGTACTTC. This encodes CATESDRNPYEQYF.

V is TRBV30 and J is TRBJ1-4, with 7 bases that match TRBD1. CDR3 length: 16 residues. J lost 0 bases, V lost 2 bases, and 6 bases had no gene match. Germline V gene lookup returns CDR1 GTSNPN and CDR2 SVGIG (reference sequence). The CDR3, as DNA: TGTGCCTGGAGTCGGGGAGGGACAGCAACTAATGAAAAACTGTTTTTT. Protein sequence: CAWSRGGTATNEKLFF.

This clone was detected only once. CDR3 coding DNA: TGCGCCAGCAGCTTGGCGGACAGGGTTAATTCACCCCTCCACTTT. Protein sequence: CASSLADRVNSPLHF. The V call is TRBV5-1, the J call TRBJ1-6; 8 bases match TRBD1. This CDR3 contains 15 residues. J was trimmed by 6 bases and V by 0 bases; bases with no gene match: 2. From germline, CDR1 is SGHRS and CDR2 YFSETQ.

CDR3 nucleotides: TGTGCCAGCAGCTGGGGAGGCATGAACACTGAAGCTTTCTTT. Translation: CASSWGGMNTEAFF. The chain recombines TRBV5-4 with TRBJ1-1; the D is unclear. This CDR3 is built from 14 residues. V shed 3 bases and J shed 0 bases, with 9 bases lying between them. From germline, CDR1 is SGHNT and CDR2 YYREEE (reference sequence).

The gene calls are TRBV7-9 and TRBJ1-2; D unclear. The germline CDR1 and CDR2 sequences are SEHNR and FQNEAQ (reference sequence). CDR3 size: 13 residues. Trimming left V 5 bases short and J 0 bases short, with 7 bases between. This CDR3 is CASSPTSNYGYTF. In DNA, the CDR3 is TGTGCCAGCAGCCCGACATCTAACTATGGCTACACCTTC.